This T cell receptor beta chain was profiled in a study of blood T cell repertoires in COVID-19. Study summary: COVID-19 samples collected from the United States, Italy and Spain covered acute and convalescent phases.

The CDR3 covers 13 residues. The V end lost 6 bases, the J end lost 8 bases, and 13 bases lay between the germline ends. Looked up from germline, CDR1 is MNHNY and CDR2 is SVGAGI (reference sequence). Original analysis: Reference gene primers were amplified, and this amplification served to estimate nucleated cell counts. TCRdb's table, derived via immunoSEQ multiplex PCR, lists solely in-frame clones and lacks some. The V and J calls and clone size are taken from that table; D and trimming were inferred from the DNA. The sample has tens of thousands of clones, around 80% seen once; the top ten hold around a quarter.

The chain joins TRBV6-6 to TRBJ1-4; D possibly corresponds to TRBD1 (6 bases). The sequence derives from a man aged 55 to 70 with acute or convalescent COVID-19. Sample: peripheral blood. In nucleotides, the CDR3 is TGTGCCAGCAGGTCCGGGACAAACGAAAAACTGTTTTTT. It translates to CASRSGTNEKLFF.